The source of this T cell receptor (beta chain) is a study of blood T cell repertoires in COVID-19 (TCRdb year 2020). As for the study more broadly: Samples covering the acute and convalescent phases of COVID-19 were provided by collaborators in the United States, Italy and Spain. The sample metadata nearly always contained a de-identified subject ID, COVID-19 status, age in years and sex. Where available, HLA class I and class II types were taken from metadata supplied by the sample provider and were not determined by assay-based typing. Subjects who had been exposed to COVID-19, were actively infected with it, or had recovered from it provided the deeply sampled blood TCRbeta repertoires that made up the dataset. The material from the prospective study consisted of cDNA or gDNA derived from T cells, B-cell-depleted T cells, or PBMCs. The samples were drawn from the first 160 participants of the ongoing ImmuneRACE study and from 1,254 subjects provided by 6 global collaborators. A freely available public database, intended as a resource for researchers studying the immune response to SARS-CoV-2, is where the repertoires were released.

TCRbeta CDR3 regions were amplified from genomic DNA by means of the immunoSEQ Assay, a bias-controlled multiplex PCR. In the source study's methods: The number of nucleated cells in each sample was estimated from the amplification of reference gene primers within the assay. To quantify the absolute abundance of each unique TCRbeta CDR3 rearrangement, sequence reads were collapsed and filtered. For each sample, productive Simpson clonality was calculated by taking the square root of Simpson's diversity index across productive rearrangements. The immuneACCESS repertoire file appears here via TCRdb, limited to in-frame rearrangements. These files lack a portion of the clones; in checked studies, under half of the deficit traces to unresolved V genes, and the cause of the others is not known. The V and J calls and the clone size are those of that table, but D and trimming were determined from the DNA. The sample table records 250,000 to 350,000 clones; around nine tenths of these occur just once. The top ten clonotypes cover less than 1% of the sample.

Summary of the overall study and its limitations: How much clinical and demographic metadata was included differed by source and by participant, and the metadata was provided uncurated.

The germline V and J ends show losses of 3 bases and 3 bases respectively, and no gene match explains 13 bases of the junction. The CDR3 spans 17 residues, from the cysteine through the phenylalanine. Only CDR3 DNA remains: 51 bases, in frame from the first base. As encoded in the germline V gene (reference sequence), CDR1 is LGHDT while CDR2 is YNNKEL. Remarks on this clone: This receptor's antigen is unknown. Base qualities are not at hand, and no much larger clone is one base apart.

Another Seattle source contributed samples from volunteer blood donors who had recovered from COVID-19. Collaborating institutions collected whole blood in K2EDTA tubes following their own protocols. For TCRbeta analysis, collaborator samples were shipped as frozen whole blood, as isolated PBMCs, or as DNA extracted from either sample type. This TCR derives from a middle-aged woman who had recovered from COVID-19. The sequence is built from TRBV3-1 (or the pseudogene TRBV3-2) and TRBJ2-7, and TRBD2 aligns with 8 junction nucleotides. The sample taken for sequencing was peripheral blood. For the CDR3, the sequence is CASSHRGYTSGFYEQYF. DNA sequence: TGTGCCAGCAGCCACCGTGGTTATACTAGCGGTTTCTACGAGCAGTACTTC.